This T cell receptor beta chain was retrieved from a study of blood T cell repertoires in COVID-19. Turning to the study itself: Researchers got acute and convalescent COVID-19 samples from the United States, Italy and Spain. T cells, B-cell-depleted T cells, or PBMCs provided the cDNA or gDNA that served as material.

V was clipped by 1 base and J by 6 bases, with 9 bases between them. The length of the CDR3 is 13 residues. The germline gives CDR1 MNHEY, CDR2 SMNVEV (reference sequence). As handled by the study authors: Cell counts per sample came from amplifying reference gene primers. Assay used: immunoSEQ multiplex PCR; TCRdb lists only in-frame clones, some missing. D and trimming come from the DNA, and the V and J calls and clone size come from that table. The sample lists about 240,000 clones, about four fifths seen once, with roughly 2% in the top ten. This TCR was sampled from a man between 25 and 39 years old who had recovered from COVID-19. The sample consisted of peripheral blood. The chain carries TRBV27 and TRBJ1-1, with D possibly matching TRBD1 (5 bases). CDR3 bases: TGTGCCAGCAGTTTATTCGGGGGGGCTGAAGCTTTCTTT. Its protein product is CASSLFGGAEAFF.